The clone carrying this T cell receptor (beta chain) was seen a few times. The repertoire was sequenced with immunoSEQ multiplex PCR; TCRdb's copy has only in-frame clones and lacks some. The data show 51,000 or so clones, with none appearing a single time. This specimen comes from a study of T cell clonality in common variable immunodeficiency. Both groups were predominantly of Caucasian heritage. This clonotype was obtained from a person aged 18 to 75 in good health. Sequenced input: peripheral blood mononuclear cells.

Partial CDR3 DNA: TGCGCCAGCAGCTTGAGGTCGGCGGACGGGACTAGCGGCGCTCAAGAGACG. Translated: CASSLRSADGTSGAQET. The whole CDR3 reads CASSLRSADGTSGAQETQYF. The rearrangement uses TRBV5-1 and TRBJ2-3, with TRBD2 identical over 11 bases. The read is 3 residues too short to cover the CDR3 end, so that end is filled in from the germline J gene. This CDR3 comprises 20 residues. The germline CDR1 and CDR2 sequences are SGHRS and YFSETQ.